A selection of T cell receptor beta chains follows, all from one sample in a study. TCRdb used MiXCR to reprocess the 5' RACE reads, holding one entry per CDR3 protein. This sample has about 62,000 distinct CDR3 sequences, with around 30% found just once. Specimen: tumor-infiltrating naive CD4+ T cells sorted from the breast tumor. The source of these receptors is a female donor with breast cancer. The CDR3 runs from the conserved cysteine through the conserved F or W. The order of the fields is clone size, J gene, D gene, V gene, CDR3 DNA, CDR3 protein. The D gene is left open where the match is weak. Size values are once, few and many counts, or a class for expanded clones, and some rows have none.

-	TRBJ2-7	-	TRBV20-1	TGCAGTGCTAGTAAACAGGGAAACGACGAGCAGTACTTC	CSASKQGNDEQYF
few	TRBJ1-4	-	TRBV7-9	TGTGCCAGCAGCCCCGCGAATGAAAAACTGTTTTTT	CASSPANEKLFF
-	TRBJ1-4	TRBD1	TRBV4-1	TGCGCCAGCAGCCAAGATAGGGGCGCGACAGGGGCCCCGACTGAACTGGTTTTT	CASSQDRGATGAPTELVF
few	TRBJ2-1	-	TRBV4-1	TGCGCCAGCAGCCAAGGTTCAGGGGTAAGCCGAGGGACTATCGGTTACAATGAGCAGTTCTTC	CASSQGSGVSRGTIGYNEQFF
many	TRBJ2-5	-	TRBV5-1	TGCGCCAGCAGCTTGGCTGCAGCTGAAGAGACCCAGTACTTC	CASSLAAAEETQYF
few	TRBJ2-7	TRBD2	TRBV7-9	TGTGCCAGCAGCCCCCGGACTAGCCCCTACGAGCAGTACTTC	CASSPRTSPYEQYF
many	TRBJ2-3	TRBD2	TRBV7-8	TGTGCCAGCAGCTCCCGCGCAGGGACTAGCGGGAGCACAGATACGCAGTATTTT	CASSSRAGTSGSTDTQYF
-	TRBJ2-7	-	TRBV5-1	TGCGCCAGCAGCTTAGGGTTCGGCGAGCAGTACTTC	CASSLGFGEQYF
few	TRBJ1-1	-	TRBV20-1	TGCAGTCAGAGAAGGGTAGGGGGGAACACTGAAGCTTTCTTT	CSQRRVGGNTEAFF
-	TRBJ1-4	-	TRBV20-1	TGCAGTGCTACAGGGGTTTCAACTAATGAAAAACTGTTTTTT	CSATGVSTNEKLFF
-	TRBJ2-1	TRBD2	TRBV9	TGTGCCAGCAGCCGAGGGGAGGGCAGGAGGTATGAGCAGTTCTTC	CASSRGEGRRYEQFF
few	TRBJ1-2	TRBD1	TRBV10-3	TGTGCCATCAGGGGGACAGCAGCTAACTATGGCTACACCTTC	CAIRGTAANYGYTF
few	TRBJ1-5	TRBD1	TRBV4-3	TGCGCCAGCAGCCAAGATTTGGGACAGGGAGGCAATCAGCCCCAGCATTTT	CASSQDLGQGGNQPQHF
few	TRBJ1-2	-	TRBV6-2/TRBV6-3	TGTGCCTGCAGTATAACAGGGAACTATGGCTACACCTTC	CACSITGNYGYTF
-	TRBJ2-7	TRBD2	TRBV28	TGTGCCAGCAGTTTTATCACTAGCGTCCACGAGCAGTACTTC	CASSFITSVHEQYF
few	TRBJ1-2	-	TRBV29-1	TGCAGCGTTTCAATGGATAACTATGGCTACACCTTC	CSVSMDNYGYTF